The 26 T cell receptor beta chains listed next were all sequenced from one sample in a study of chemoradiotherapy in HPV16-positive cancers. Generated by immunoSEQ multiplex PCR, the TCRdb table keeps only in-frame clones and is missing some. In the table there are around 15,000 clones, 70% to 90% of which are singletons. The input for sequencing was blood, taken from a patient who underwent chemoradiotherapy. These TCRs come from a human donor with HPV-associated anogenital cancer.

The CDR3 protein is CASSVGGPHSPLHF. The DNA for the CDR3 is TGTGCCAGCAGCGTAGGGGGCCCCCATTCACCCCTCCACTTT. This chain joins TRBV9 and TRBJ1-6; D possibly corresponds to TRBD1 (5 bases). V lost 0 bases and J lost 8, with 9 bases in between. CDR1 SGDLS and CDR2 YYNGEE come from the germline V gene. CDR3 size: 14 residues.

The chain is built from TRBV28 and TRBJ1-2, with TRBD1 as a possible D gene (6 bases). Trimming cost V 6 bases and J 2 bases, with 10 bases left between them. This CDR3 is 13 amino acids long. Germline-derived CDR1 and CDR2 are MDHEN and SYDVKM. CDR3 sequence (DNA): TGTGCCAGCAGAAGAGGGGGGAACTATGGCTACACCTTC. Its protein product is CASRRGGNYGYTF.

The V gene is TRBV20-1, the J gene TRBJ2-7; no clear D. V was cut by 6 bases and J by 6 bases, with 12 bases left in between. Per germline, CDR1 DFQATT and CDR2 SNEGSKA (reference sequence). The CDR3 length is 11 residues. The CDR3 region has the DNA TGCAGTGCCCCTCTAGTCTCCGAGCAGTACTTC. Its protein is CSAPLVSEQYF.

CDR3: CASSLQGTEAFF. CDR3 bases: TGTGCCAGCAGCCTACAGGGGACTGAAGCTTTCTTT. The chain links TRBV9 to TRBJ1-1, with 7 nucleotides matching TRBD1. CDR3 length: 12 amino acids. Germline assignment: CDR1 SGDLS and CDR2 YYNGEE. The junction had 2 bases not matched to a gene; V was cut back by 4 bases and J by 5 bases.

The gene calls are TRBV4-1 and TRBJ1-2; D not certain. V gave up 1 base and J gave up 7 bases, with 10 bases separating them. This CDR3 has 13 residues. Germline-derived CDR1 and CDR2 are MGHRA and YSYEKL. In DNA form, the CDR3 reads TGCGCCAGCAGCCAAGGGACGCCATCTGGCTACACCTTC. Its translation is CASSQGTPSGYTF.

CDR3 sequence (DNA): TGTGCCAGCAGCCCCGTTCAGGGAACATACGAGCAGTACTTC. Translated: CASSPVQGTYEQYF. The gene calls are TRBV7-9 and TRBJ2-5, with D tentatively TRBD1 (5 bases). The J call is in doubt because the DNA end fits TRBJ2-7 better. The CDR3 length is 14 residues. Germline loops: CDR1 SEHNR, CDR2 FQNEAQ (reference sequence).

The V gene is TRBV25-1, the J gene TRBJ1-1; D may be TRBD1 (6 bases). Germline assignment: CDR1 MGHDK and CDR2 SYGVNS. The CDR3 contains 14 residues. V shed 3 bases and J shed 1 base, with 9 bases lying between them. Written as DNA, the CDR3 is TGTGCCAGCAGTGAGGGGGCGAGGAACACTGAAGCTTTCTTT. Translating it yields CASSEGARNTEAFF.

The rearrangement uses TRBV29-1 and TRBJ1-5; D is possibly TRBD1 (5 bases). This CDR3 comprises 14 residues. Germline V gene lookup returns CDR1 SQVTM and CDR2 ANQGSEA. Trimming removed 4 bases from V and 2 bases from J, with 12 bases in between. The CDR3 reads CSVGSGRGNQPQHF. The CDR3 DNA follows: TGCAGCGTTGGGTCTGGCAGGGGCAATCAGCCCCAGCATTTT.

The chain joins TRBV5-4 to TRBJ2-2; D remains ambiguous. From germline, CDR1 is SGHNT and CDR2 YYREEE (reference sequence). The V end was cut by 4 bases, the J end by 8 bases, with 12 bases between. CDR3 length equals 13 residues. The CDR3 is CASSPQDPGELFF. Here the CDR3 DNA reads TGTGCCAGCAGCCCTCAGGACCCAGGGGAGCTGTTTTTT. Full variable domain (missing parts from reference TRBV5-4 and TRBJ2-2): ETGVTQSPTHLIKTRGQQVTLRCSSQSGHNTVSWYQQALGQGPQFIFQYYREEENGRGNFPPRFSGLQFPNYSSELNVNALELDDSALYLCASSPQDPGELFFGEGSRLTVL.

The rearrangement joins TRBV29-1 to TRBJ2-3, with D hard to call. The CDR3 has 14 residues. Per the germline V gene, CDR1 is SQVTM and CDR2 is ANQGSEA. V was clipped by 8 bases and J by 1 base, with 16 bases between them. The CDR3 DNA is TGCAGCCTCTCGGCGAGCACCCGCACAGATACGCAGTATTTT. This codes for CSLSASTRTDTQYF.

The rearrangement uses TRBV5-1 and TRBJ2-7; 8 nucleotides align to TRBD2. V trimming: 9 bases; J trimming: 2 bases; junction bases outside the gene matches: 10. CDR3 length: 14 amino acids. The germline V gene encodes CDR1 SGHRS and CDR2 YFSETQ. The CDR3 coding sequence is TGCGCCACCAGTCCTACTAGCGGAACCTACGAGCAGTACTTC. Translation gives CATSPTSGTYEQYF.

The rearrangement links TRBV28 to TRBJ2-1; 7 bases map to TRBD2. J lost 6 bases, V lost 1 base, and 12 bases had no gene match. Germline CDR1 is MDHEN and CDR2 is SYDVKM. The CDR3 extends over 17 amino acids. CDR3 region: CASSLSPGERGSNEQFF. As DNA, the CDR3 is TGTGCCAGCAGTTTATCGCCCGGGGAGCGGGGATCCAATGAGCAGTTCTTC.

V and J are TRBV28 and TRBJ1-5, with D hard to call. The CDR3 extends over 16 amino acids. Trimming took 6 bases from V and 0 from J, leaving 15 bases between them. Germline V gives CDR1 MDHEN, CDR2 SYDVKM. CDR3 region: CASSPSLISSNQPQHF. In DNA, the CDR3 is TGTGCCAGCAGCCCCAGCCTTATTTCTAGCAATCAGCCCCAGCATTTT.

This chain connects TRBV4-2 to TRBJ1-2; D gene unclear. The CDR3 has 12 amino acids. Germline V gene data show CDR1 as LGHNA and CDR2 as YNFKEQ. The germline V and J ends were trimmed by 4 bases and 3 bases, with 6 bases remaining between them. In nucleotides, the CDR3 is TGTGCCAGCAGCCCAGGATACTATGGCTACACCTTC. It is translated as CASSPGYYGYTF.

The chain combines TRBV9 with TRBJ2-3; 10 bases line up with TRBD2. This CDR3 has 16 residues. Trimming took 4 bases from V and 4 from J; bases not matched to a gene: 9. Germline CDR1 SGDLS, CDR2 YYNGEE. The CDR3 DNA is TGTGCCAGCAGCCCGGAAGCGGGGGGGCCCGCAGATACGCAGTATTTT. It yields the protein CASSPEAGGPADTQYF.

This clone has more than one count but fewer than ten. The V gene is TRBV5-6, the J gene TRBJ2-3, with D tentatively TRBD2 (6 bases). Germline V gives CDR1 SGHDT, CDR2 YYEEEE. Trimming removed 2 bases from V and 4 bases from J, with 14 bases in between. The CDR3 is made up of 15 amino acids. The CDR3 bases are TGTGCCAGCAGCTTAGGAGGGGACCCCTCAGATACGCAGTATTTT. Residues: CASSLGGDPSDTQYF.

CDR3 loop: CASRPGQGDNTEAFF. In DNA, the CDR3 is TGTGCCAGTAGGCCGGGACAGGGGGATAACACTGAAGCTTTCTTT. V usage is TRBV19 and J usage is TRBJ1-1; 11 nucleotides line up with TRBD1. This CDR3 has 15 amino acids. In germline, CDR1 is LNHDA, CDR2 SQIVND (reference sequence). V lost 6 bases, J lost 2 bases, and 5 bases stayed unmatched.

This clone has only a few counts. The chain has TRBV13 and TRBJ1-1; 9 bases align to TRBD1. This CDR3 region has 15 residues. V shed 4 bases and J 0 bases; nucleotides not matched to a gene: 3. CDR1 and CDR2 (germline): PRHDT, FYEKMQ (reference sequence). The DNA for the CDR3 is TGTGCCAGCAGCTCAGGACAGGGGCTGAACACTGAAGCTTTCTTT. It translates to CASSSGQGLNTEAFF. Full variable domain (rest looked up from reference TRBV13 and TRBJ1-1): AAGVIQSPRHLIKEKRETATLKCYPIPRHDTVYWYQQGPGQDPQFLISFYEKMQSDKGSIPDRFSAQQFSDYHSELNMSSLELGDSALYFCASSSGQGLNTEAFFGQGTRLTVV.

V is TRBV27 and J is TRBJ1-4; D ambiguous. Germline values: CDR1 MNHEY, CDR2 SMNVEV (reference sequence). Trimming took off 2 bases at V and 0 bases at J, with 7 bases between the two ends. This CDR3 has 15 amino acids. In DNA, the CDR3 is TGTGCCAGCAGTTTAAGCCTGACAACTAATGAAAAACTGTTTTTT. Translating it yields CASSLSLTTNEKLFF.

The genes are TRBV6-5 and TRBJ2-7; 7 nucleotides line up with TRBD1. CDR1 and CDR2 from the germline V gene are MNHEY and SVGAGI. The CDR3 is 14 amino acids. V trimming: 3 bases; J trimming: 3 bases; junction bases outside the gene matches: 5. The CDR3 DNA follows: TGTGCCAGCAGTTATCGGCCAGGGGGCTACGAGCAGTACTTC. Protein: CASSYRPGGYEQYF.

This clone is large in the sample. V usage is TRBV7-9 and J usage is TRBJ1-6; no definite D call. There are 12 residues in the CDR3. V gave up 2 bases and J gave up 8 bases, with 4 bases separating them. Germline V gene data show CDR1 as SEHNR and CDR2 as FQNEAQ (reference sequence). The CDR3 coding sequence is TGTGCCAGCAGCTTATTTTATTCACCCCTCCACTTT. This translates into CASSLFYSPLHF.

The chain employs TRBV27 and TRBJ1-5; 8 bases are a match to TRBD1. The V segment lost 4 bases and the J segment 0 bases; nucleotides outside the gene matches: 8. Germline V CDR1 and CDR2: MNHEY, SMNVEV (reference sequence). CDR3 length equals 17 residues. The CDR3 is CASSSRTGLYSNQPQHF. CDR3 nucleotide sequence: TGTGCCAGCAGTTCGAGGACAGGGCTTTATAGCAATCAGCCCCAGCATTTT.

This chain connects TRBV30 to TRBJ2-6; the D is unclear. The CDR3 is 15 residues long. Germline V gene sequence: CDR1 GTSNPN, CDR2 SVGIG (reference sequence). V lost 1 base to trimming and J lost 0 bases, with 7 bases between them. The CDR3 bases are TGTGCCTGGAGTGCAGACATCTCTGGGGCCAACGTCCTGACTTTC. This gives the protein CAWSADISGANVLTF.

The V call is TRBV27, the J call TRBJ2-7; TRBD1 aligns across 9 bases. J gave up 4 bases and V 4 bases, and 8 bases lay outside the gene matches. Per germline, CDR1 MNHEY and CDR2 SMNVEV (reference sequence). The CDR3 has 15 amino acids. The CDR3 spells CASSSTGQGRYEQYF. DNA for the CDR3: TGTGCCAGCAGTTCTACGGGACAGGGTAGATACGAGCAGTACTTC.

CDR3 nucleotides: TGCGCCAGCAGCCAAGGGGCTCCATCTGGAAACACCATATATTTT. It encodes CASSQGAPSGNTIYF. The gene calls are TRBV4-1 and TRBJ1-3; unclear D gene. The CDR3 runs to 15 residues. Germline V gene sequence: CDR1 MGHRA, CDR2 YSYEKL. V gave up 1 base and J gave up 1 base, with 8 bases separating them.

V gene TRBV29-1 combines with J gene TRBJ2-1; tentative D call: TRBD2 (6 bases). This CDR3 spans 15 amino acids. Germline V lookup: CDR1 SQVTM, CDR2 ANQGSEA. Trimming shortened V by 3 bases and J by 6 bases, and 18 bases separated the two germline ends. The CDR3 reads CSVDASTGTVNEQFF. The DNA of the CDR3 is TGCAGCGTTGATGCGTCCACCGGGACTGTCAATGAGCAGTTCTTC.